The 14 T cell receptor beta chains presented below share a single source sample, sequenced in a study of T cells in localized non-small cell lung cancer. TCRdb's copy holds only in-frame clones and misses some; the assay was immunoSEQ multiplex PCR. The sample holds 30,000 to 40,000 clones, 88% seen once. Material: peripheral blood, obtained before any cancer treatment. Receptors originate from a woman aged 35 to 70 with stage I lung adenocarcinoma.

The chain is built from TRBV7-9 and TRBJ2-5; D unclear. The CDR3 totals 13 residues. Per the germline V gene, CDR1 is SEHNR and CDR2 is FQNEAQ (reference sequence). The V gene lost 3 bases and the J gene lost 1 base, with 6 bases spanning the gap. As DNA, the CDR3 is TGTGCCAGCAGCTTGGCCTCCCAAGAGACCCAGTACTTC. Translating it yields CASSLASQETQYF.

This clone was detected only once. The V and J genes are TRBV7-6 and TRBJ2-5; D unresolved. This CDR3 spans 15 amino acids. The germline CDR1 and CDR2 sequences are SGHVS and FNYEAQ. The ends were cut back, 1 base at V and 5 bases at J, with 14 bases in the middle. The CDR3 coding sequence is TGTGCCAGCAGCTTAGTACAGACCAGTCAGGAGACCCAGTACTTC. This encodes CASSLVQTSQETQYF.

The V gene is TRBV4-3, the J gene TRBJ1-4, with D perhaps matching TRBD1 (5 bases). The CDR3 has 15 amino acids. Germline-derived CDR1 and CDR2 are LGHNA and YSLEER. V was trimmed by 1 base and J by 8 bases, leaving 14 bases between them. The CDR3 loop is CASSQVRGEEEKLFF. The CDR3 nucleotides read TGCGCCAGCAGCCAAGTCCGGGGGGAAGAAGAAAAACTGTTTTTT.

The chain links TRBV5-1 to TRBJ2-3; D is perhaps TRBD2 (6 bases). The CDR3 is made up of 16 amino acids. The germline gives CDR1 SGHRS, CDR2 YFSETQ. Trimming removed 3 bases from V and 2 bases from J, with 16 bases in between. This chain's CDR3 is CASSSVPGDVTDTQYF. The CDR3 region has the DNA TGCGCCAGCAGCTCGGTCCCGGGAGATGTCACAGATACGCAGTATTTT.

The rearrangement joins TRBV10-1 to TRBJ1-2; D gene ambiguous. The CDR3 length is 14 residues. V gave up 0 bases and J gave up 1 base, with 6 bases separating them. Looked up from germline, CDR1 is WNHNN and CDR2 is SYGVQD (reference sequence). The chain's CDR3 is CASSESSYNYGYTF. The CDR3 nucleotides read TGCGCCAGCAGTGAGTCCAGCTATAACTATGGCTACACCTTC.

This clone has just a few counts. V and J are TRBV7-6 and TRBJ2-1; no firm D call. Germline V lookup: CDR1 SGHVS, CDR2 FNYEAQ. The CDR3 has 15 residues. With 5 bases removed from V and 2 bases from J, the gap between germline ends came to 13 bases. CDR3 in DNA: TGTGCCAGCAGCACATCCCGGGCTACCTACAATGAGCAGTTCTTC. Translated, it gives CASSTSRATYNEQFF.

The rearrangement uses TRBV19 and TRBJ1-1; D unresolved. Germline CDR1 is LNHDA and CDR2 is SQIVND (reference sequence). V lost 7 bases to trimming and J lost 3 bases, with 21 bases between them. The CDR3 is 16 amino acids. This chain's CDR3 is CASIARAGRRDTEAFF. DNA of the CDR3: TGTGCCAGTATTGCGAGGGCAGGTCGGCGGGACACTGAAGCTTTCTTT.

The chain joins TRBV12-5 to TRBJ2-7; 7 bases are shared with TRBD1. Germline loops: CDR1 LGHNT, CDR2 FRNRAP. J was trimmed by 2 bases and V by 3 bases; bases with no gene match: 1. The CDR3 spans 13 residues. CDR3 in DNA: TGTGCTAGTGGTTTAGGACAGGCCTACGAGCAGTACTTC. Its protein product is CASGLGQAYEQYF.

J is TRBJ2-2 and V is TRBV7-2; no reliable D call. Between the trimmed V and J ends, which lost 3 bases and 1 base, there was a span of 3 bases. This CDR3 has 13 amino acids. Germline CDR1 and CDR2: SGHTA and FQGNSA. CDR3 in DNA: TGTGCCAGCAGCTTCTTGAACACCGGGGAGCTGTTTTTT. Amino acid sequence: CASSFLNTGELFF.

This chain connects TRBV7-2 to TRBJ1-1; tentatively, D is TRBD1 (6 bases). The CDR3 is 14 residues long. Germline lookup yields CDR1 SGHTA and CDR2 FQGNSA. Trimming stripped 1 base from V and 6 bases from J, with 12 bases between. The CDR3 region has the DNA TGTGCCAGCAGCTTAGGGGGGTACAGGGCTGAAGCTTTCTTT. It yields the protein CASSLGGYRAEAFF.

A single count supports this clone. V usage is TRBV19 and J usage is TRBJ2-2; D possibly corresponds to TRBD1 (7 bases). Germline values: CDR1 LNHDA, CDR2 SQIVND (reference sequence). The CDR3 sequence is 14 residues long. Trimming left V 10 bases short and J 7 bases short, with 19 bases between. In DNA, the CDR3 is TGTGCCACCCCGATGGAGGGGGCGTTCGGGGAGCTGTTTTTT. Amino acids: CATPMEGAFGELFF.

CDR3: CASSRWLAGASSSYEQYF. The CDR3 DNA follows: TGTGCCAGCAGCCGGTGGCTAGCGGGGGCCTCGAGCTCCTACGAGCAGTACTTC. The chain recombines TRBV7-2 with TRBJ2-7; 10 bases map to TRBD2. J was trimmed by 0 bases and V by 5 bases; bases with no gene match: 13. This CDR3 has 18 amino acids. Germline V lookup: CDR1 SGHTA, CDR2 FQGNSA.

CDR3 protein: CASSGTEGNTIYF. CDR3 in DNA: TGCGCCAGCAGCGGGACTGAGGGAAACACCATATATTTT. The rearrangement joins TRBV5-1 to TRBJ1-3; tentative D call: TRBD1 (5 bases). V was pared by 4 bases and J by 4 bases, with 9 bases between. There are 13 residues in the CDR3. The germline CDR1 and CDR2 sequences are SGHRS and YFSETQ.

J is TRBJ2-7 and V is TRBV2, with 10 nucleotides matching TRBD1. The CDR3 contains 11 residues. CDR1 is SNHLY and CDR2 is FYNNEI in the germline V gene. The CDR3 DNA is TGTGGGGGACAGGGGAGAGACGAGCAGTACTTC. This translates into CGGQGRDEQYF.